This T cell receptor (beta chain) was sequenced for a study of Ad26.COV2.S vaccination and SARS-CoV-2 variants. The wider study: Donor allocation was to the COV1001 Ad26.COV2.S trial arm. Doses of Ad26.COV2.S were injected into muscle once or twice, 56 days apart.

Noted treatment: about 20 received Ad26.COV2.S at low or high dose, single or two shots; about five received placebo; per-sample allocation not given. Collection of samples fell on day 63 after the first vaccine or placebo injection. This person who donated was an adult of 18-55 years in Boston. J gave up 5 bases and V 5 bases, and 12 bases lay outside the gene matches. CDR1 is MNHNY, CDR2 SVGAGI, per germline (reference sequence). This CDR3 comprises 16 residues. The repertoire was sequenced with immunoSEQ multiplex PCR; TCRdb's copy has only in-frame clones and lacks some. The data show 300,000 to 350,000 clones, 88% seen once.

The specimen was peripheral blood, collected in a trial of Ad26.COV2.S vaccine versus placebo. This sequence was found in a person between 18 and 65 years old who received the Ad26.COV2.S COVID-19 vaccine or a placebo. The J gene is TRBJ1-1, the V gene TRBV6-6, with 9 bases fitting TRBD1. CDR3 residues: CASSPNRNRGQTEAFF. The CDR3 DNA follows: TGTGCCAGCAGTCCCAACCGAAACAGGGGGCAGACTGAAGCTTTCTTT.